This entry is about one T cell receptor beta chain. The PCR employed 60 Vbeta primers together with 13 Jbeta primers. Here immunoSEQ multiplex PCR was the method, and the copy in TCRdb shows in-frame clones only, minus some. Among tens of thousands of clones listed, roughly 80% were seen once. The record originates from a study of cytomegalovirus exposure and HLA in healthy donors. The origin of this receptor is a human donor in good health. Sequencing input: PBMCs.

As DNA, the CDR3 is TGCGCCAGCAGCCTTAAAGAGGGAGGGGACTCAAACTACGAGCAGTACTTC. Protein product: CASSLKEGGDSNYEQYF. The J gene is TRBJ2-7, the V gene TRBV4-3, with 7 bases that match TRBD2. CDR3 length equals 17 residues. After removal of 4 bases from V and 3 bases from J, the junction contained 15 bases not matched to a gene. Per germline, CDR1 LGHNA and CDR2 YSLEER.